This T cell receptor beta chain was documented in a study of blood T cell repertoires in COVID-19. Study in general: Acute and convalescent COVID-19 specimens originated in the United States, Italy and Spain. The analysed material was cDNA or gDNA that came from T cells, B-cell-depleted T cells, or PBMCs.

Which cohort a participant joined came from the clinical history participants gave. The CDR3 sequence is 15 residues long. V lost 1 base and J lost 0, with 9 bases in between. CDR1 and CDR2 (germline): SGHTA, FQGTGA. Per the original methods: Amplified reference gene primers provided the basis for estimating nucleated cell counts. Sequenced by immunoSEQ multiplex PCR; TCRdb stores in-frame clones only, minus some. Clone size and V and J calls were adopted from that table, with D and trimming inferred from the DNA. The sample lists about 220,000 clones; 88% were seen once. The V call is TRBV7-3, the J call TRBJ1-2; D is ambiguous. This TCR was sampled from a woman between 45 and 60 years old with acute COVID-19. Sequences were obtained from PBMCs or T cells enriched from blood (not recorded which). CDR3 amino acids: CASSLIGGSNYGYTF. As DNA, the CDR3 is TGTGCCAGCAGCTTAATAGGAGGCTCTAACTATGGCTACACCTTC.